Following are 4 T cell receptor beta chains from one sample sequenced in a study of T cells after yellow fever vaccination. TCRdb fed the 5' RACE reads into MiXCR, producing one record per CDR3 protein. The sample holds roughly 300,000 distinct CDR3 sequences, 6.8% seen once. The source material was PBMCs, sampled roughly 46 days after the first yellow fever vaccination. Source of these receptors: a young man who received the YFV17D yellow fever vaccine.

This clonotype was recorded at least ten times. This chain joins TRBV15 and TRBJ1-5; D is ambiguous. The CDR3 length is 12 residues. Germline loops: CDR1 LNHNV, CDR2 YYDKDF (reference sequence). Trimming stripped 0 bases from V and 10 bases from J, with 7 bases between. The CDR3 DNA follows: TGTGCCACCAGCAGAGATGGAGGTCCCCAGCATTTT. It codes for CATSRDGGPQHF.

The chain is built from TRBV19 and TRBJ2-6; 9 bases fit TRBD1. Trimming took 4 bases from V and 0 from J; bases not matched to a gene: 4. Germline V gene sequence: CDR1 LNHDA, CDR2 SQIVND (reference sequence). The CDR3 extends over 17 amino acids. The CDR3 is CASSTGQGNSGANVLTF. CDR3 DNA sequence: TGTGCCAGTAGTACCGGACAGGGGAACTCTGGGGCCAACGTCCTGACTTTC.

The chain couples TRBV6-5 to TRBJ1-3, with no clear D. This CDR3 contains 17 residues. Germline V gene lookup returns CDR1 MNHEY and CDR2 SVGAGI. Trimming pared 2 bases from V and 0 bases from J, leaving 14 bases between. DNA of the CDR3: TGTGCCAGCAGTTACGCCACCTCATTATTCTCTGGAAACACCATATATTTT. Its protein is CASSYATSLFSGNTIYF.

The CDR3 here is CASSSGGAGNEQFF. The CDR3 nucleotides read TGTGCCAGCAGCTCCGGGGGGGCGGGAAATGAGCAGTTCTTC. The rearrangement uses TRBV7-3 and TRBJ2-1, with TRBD2 matching 8 bases. Looked up from germline, CDR1 is SGHTA and CDR2 is FQGTGA. The CDR3 sequence is 14 residues long. The V and J ends lost 4 bases and 7 bases, in that order; junction bases with no gene match: 6.